This TCR beta chain came from a study of cytomegalovirus exposure and HLA in healthy donors. Study-level points and caveats: The study put 150 to 200 TCR beta chains on its list as cytomegalovirus-associated. Segments of the TCR beta V type were, in most cases, productive about 90% or about 30% of the time in an earlier analysis.

A single count supports this clone. The antigen is not known. A multiplex PCR was run with 60 Vbeta primers and 13 Jbeta primers. Method: immunoSEQ multiplex PCR; TCRdb's copy keeps in-frame clones and lacks some. The sample includes approximately 90,000 clones, around 77% of them seen just once. Sequencing used PBMCs. The sequence was obtained from a man in his thirties or forties in good health and CMV-seronegative.

CDR3 loop: CASSDPGQFYEQYF. DNA for the CDR3: TGCGCCAGCAGTGATCCGGGACAGTTCTACGAGCAGTACTTC. This sequence joins TRBV10-2 and TRBJ2-7, with 7 bases identical to TRBD1. V trimming: 3 bases; J trimming: 3 bases; junction bases outside the gene matches: 5. Germline V gene sequence: CDR1 WSHSY, CDR2 SAAADI. The CDR3 covers 14 residues.